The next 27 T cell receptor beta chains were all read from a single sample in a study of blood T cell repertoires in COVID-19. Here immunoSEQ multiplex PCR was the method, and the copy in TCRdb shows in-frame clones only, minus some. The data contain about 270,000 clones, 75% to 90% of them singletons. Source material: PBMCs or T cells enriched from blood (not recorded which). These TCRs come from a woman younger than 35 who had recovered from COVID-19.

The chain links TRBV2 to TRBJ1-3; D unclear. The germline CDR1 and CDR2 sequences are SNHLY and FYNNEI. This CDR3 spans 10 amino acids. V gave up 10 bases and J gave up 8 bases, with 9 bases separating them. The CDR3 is CAKSRDTIYF. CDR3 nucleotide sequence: TGTGCCAAGAGTCGGGACACCATATATTTT.

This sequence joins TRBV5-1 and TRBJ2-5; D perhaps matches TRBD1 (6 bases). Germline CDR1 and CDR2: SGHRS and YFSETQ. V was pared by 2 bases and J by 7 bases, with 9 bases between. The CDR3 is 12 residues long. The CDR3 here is CASSFDRRTQYF. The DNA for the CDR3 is TGCGCCAGCAGCTTTGACAGGAGGACCCAGTACTTC.

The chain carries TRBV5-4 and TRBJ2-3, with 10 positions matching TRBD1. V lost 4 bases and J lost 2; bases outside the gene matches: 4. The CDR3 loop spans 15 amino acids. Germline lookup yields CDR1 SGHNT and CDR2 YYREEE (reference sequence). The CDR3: CASSPGTGDTDTQYF. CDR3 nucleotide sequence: TGTGCCAGCAGCCCCGGGACAGGGGACACAGATACGCAGTATTTT.

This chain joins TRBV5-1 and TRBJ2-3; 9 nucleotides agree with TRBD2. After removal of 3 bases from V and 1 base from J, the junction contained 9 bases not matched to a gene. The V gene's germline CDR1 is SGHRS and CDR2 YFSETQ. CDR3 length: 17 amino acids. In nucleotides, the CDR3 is TGCGCCAGCAGCTCCCGAGCGGGGGGCGCGGGCACAGATACGCAGTATTTT. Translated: CASSSRAGGAGTDTQYF.

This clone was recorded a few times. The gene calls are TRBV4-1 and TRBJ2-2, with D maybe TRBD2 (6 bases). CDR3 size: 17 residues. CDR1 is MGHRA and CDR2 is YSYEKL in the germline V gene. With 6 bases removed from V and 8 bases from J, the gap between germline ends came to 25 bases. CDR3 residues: CASRSIDMGLSSGELFF. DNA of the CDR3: TGCGCCAGCAGATCCATCGACATGGGACTTTCTTCTGGGGAGCTGTTTTTT.

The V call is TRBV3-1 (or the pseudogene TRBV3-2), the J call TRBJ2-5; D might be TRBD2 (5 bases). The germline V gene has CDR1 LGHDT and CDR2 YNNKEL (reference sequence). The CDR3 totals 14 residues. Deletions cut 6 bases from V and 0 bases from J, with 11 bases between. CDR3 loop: CASRRERDQETQYF. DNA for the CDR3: TGTGCCAGCAGGAGGGAAAGGGACCAAGAGACCCAGTACTTC.

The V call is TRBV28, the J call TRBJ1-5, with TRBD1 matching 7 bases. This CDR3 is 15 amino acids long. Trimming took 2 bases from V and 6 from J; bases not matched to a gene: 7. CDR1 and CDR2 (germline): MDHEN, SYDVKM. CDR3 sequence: CASSLIGTVGQPQHF. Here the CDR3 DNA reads TGTGCCAGCAGTTTAATTGGGACAGTCGGTCAGCCCCAGCATTTT.

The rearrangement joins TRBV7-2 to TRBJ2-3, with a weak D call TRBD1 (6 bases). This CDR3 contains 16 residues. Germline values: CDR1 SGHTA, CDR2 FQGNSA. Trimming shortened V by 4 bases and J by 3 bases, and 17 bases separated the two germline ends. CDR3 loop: CASSSSLAQGTDTQYF. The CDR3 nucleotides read TGTGCCAGCAGCTCCTCCCTGGCACAGGGTACAGATACGCAGTATTTT.

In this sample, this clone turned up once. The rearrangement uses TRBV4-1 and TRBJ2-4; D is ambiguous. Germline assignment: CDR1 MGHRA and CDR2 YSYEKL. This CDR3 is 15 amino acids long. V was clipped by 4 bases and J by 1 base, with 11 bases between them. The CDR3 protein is CASSPPRVAKNIQYF. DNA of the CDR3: TGCGCCAGCAGCCCTCCACGGGTGGCCAAAAACATTCAGTACTTC.

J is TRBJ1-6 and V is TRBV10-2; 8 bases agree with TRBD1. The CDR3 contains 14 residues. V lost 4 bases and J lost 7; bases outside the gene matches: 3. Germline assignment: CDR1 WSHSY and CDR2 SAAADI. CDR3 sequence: CASSGTGTNSPLHF. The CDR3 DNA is TGCGCCAGCAGTGGGACAGGGACCAATTCACCCCTCCACTTT.

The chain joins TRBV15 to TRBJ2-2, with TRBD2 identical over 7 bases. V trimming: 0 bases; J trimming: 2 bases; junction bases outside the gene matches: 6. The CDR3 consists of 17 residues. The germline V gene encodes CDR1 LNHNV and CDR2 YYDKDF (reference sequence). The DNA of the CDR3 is TGTGCCACCAGCAGAGATCTAGGGGACTACAACACCGGGGAGCTGTTTTTT. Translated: CATSRDLGDYNTGELFF.

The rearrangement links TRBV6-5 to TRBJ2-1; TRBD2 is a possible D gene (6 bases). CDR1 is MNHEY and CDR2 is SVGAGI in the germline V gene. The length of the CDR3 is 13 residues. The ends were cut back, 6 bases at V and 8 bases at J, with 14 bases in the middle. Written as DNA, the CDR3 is TGTGCCAGCAGCCAGGACTATCGAGATGAGCAGTTCTTC. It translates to CASSQDYRDEQFF.

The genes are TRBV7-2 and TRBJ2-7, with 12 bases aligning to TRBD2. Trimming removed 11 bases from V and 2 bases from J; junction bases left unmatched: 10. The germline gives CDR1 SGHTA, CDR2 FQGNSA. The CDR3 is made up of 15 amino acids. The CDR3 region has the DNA TGTGCCTCCGGGGCTAGCGGGGGGGTCGCCTACGAGCAGTACTTC. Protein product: CASGASGGVAYEQYF.

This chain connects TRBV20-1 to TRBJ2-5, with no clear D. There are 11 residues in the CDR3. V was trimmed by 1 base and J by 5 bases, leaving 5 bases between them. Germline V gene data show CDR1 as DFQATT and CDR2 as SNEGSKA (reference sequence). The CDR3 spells CSARVSETQYF. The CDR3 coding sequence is TGCAGTGCTAGAGTTTCGGAGACCCAGTACTTC.

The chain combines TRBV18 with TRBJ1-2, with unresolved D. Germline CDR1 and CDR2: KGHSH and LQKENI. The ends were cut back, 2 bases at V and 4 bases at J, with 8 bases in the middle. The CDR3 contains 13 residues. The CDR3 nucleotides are TGTGCCAGCTCACCAGAGGGCGGCTATGGCTACACCTTC. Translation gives CASSPEGGYGYTF.

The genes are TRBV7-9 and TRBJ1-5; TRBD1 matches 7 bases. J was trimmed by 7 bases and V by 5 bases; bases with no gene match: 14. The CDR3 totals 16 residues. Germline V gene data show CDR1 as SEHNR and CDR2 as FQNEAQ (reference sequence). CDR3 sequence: CASSRGITGVEQPQHF. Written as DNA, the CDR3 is TGTGCCAGCAGCCGGGGGATTACAGGGGTAGAACAGCCCCAGCATTTT.

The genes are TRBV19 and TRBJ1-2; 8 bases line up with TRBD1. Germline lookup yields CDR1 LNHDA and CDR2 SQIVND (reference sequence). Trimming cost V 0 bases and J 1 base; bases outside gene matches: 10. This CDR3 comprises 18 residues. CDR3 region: CASSIDAAGGRHNYGYTF. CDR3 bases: TGTGCCAGTAGTATAGATGCGGCAGGGGGCCGTCATAACTATGGCTACACCTTC.

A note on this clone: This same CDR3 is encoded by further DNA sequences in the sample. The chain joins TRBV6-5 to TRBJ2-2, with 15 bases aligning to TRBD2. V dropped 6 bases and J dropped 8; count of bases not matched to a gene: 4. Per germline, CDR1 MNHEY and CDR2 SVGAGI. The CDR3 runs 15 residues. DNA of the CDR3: TGTGCCAGCAGCGGACTAGCGGGGGGGCCAGGGGAGCTGTTTTTT. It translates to CASSGLAGGPGELFF.

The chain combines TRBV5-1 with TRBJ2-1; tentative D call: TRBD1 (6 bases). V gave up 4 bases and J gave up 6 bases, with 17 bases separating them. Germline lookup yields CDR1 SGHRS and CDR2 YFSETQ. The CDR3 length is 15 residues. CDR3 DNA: TGCGCCAGCAGCCTGACCGGGACACTGACCAATGAGCAGTTCTTC. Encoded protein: CASSLTGTLTNEQFF.

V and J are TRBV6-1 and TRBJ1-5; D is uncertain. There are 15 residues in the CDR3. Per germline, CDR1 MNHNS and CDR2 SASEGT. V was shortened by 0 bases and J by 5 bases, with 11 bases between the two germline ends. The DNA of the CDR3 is TGTGCCAGCAGTGAAGCTTTCACAGCTTATCAGCCCCAGCATTTT. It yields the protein CASSEAFTAYQPQHF.

CDR3 in DNA: TGTGCTAGTGGTATCGGACTAGCGGGGGGGAGAACAGATACGCAGTATTTT. It is translated as CASGIGLAGGRTDTQYF. The chain couples TRBV12-5 to TRBJ2-3; 15 bases agree with TRBD2. From germline, CDR1 is LGHNT and CDR2 FRNRAP. The CDR3 loop spans 17 amino acids. Trimming took 5 bases from V and 3 from J; bases not matched to a gene: 6.

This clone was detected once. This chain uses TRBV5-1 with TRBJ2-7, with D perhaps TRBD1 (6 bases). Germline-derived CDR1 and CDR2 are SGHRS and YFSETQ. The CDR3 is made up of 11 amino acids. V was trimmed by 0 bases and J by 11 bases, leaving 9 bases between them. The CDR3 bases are TGCGCCAGCAGCTTGGAGGGGGTGGAGTACTTC. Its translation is CASSLEGVEYF. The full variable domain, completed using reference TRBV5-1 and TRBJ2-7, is KAGVTQTPRYLIKTRGQQVTLSCSPISGHRSVSWYQQTPGQGLQFLFEYFSETQRNKGNFPGRFSGRQFSNSRSEMNVSTLELGDSALYLCASSLEGVEYFGPGTRLTVT.

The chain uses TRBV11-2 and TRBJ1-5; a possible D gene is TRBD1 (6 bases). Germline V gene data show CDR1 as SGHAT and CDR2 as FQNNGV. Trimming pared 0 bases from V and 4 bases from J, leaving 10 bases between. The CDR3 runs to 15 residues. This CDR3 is CASSLDPQGNQPQHF. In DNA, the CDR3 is TGTGCCAGCAGCTTAGATCCACAGGGTAATCAGCCCCAGCATTTT.

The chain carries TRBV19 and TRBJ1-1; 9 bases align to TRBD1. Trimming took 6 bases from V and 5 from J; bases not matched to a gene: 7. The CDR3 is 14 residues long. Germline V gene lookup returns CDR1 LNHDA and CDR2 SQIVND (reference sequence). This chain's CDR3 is CASRGTGIWTEAFF. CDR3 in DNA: TGTGCCAGTAGGGGGACAGGGATTTGGACTGAAGCTTTCTTT.

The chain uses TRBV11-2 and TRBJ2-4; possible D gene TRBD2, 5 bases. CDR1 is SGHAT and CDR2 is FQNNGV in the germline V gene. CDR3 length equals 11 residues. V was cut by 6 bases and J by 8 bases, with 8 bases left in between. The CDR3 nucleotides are TGTGCCAGCAGAACCGGGGACATTCAGTACTTC. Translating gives CASRTGDIQYF.

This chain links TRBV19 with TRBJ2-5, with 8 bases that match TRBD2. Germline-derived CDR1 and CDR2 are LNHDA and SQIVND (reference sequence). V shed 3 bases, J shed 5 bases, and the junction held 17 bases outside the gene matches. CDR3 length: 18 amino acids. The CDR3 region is CASSIHPGVSGERETQYF. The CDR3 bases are TGTGCCAGTAGTATTCACCCAGGGGTTAGCGGGGAACGGGAGACCCAGTACTTC.

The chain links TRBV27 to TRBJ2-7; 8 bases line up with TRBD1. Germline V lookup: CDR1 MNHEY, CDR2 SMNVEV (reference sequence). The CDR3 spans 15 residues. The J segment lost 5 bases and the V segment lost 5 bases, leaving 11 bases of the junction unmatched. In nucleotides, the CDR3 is TGTGCCAGCAGTCCAACGACAGGGGAGGTCCACGAGCAGTACTTC. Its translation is CASSPTTGEVHEQYF.